This T cell receptor (beta chain) was recovered during a study of T cells after yellow fever vaccination. Findings and limits, study-wide: Booster sampling recovered most clones from primary vaccination (roughly 96% CD4, around 90% CD8). It was a weaker secondary response, yet one that peaked faster, at day 5 versus 15.

UMIs were added to TCR cDNA along with a universal primer site when it was made by 5'RACE template switching. TCRdb reprocessed the 5' RACE reads via MiXCR and lists one record per CDR3 protein. This table holds roughly 500,000 distinct CDR3 sequences, under 25% found once. V lost 6 bases and J 0 bases, leaving 15 bases between the germline ends. There are 16 residues in the CDR3. Germline CDR1 and CDR2: DFQATT and SNEGSKA (reference sequence). Worth noting for this clonotype: No antigen is known for it.

V gene TRBV20-1 combines with J gene TRBJ1-6, with D maybe TRBD1 (5 bases). Sequencing was performed on PBMCs, taken 15 days after the yellow fever booster vaccination. The clonotype originates from a man aged 30 to 45 who received the YFV17D yellow fever vaccine. CDR3 loop: CSAIWDRSSYNSPLHF. CDR3 nucleotides: TGCAGTGCCATCTGGGACCGGAGCTCCTATAATTCACCCCTCCACTTT.